These 27 T cell receptor beta chains were sequenced from one sample in a study of T cells after yellow fever vaccination. TCRdb ran MiXCR on the 5' RACE reads and lists one entry per CDR3 protein. The data contain 250,000 to 350,000 distinct CDR3 sequences, 6.8% of them singletons. Sequenced material: PBMCs, taken about 41 days after the first yellow fever vaccination. The receptors stem from a man in his late teens or twenties who received the YFV17D yellow fever vaccine.

The chain combines TRBV7-2 with TRBJ2-3; D uncertain. The germline V and J ends were trimmed by 5 bases and 5 bases, with 14 bases remaining between them. Germline CDR1 reads SGHTA; CDR2 reads FQGNSA. CDR3 length: 14 amino acids. CDR3 sequence: CASSPGSVGDTQYF. CDR3 DNA: TGTGCCAGCAGCCCTGGGTCCGTGGGAGATACGCAGTATTTT.

The chain carries TRBV12-3 or TRBV12-4 and TRBJ2-3; 8 nucleotides line up with TRBD2. The CDR3 runs 13 residues. V lost 5 bases to trimming and J lost 6 bases; unmatched junction nucleotides: 4. The CDR3 reads CASSRSSGDTQYF. The DNA for the CDR3 is TGTGCCAGCAGTAGATCTAGCGGGGATACGCAGTATTTT.

The V and J genes are TRBV20-1 and TRBJ1-5; a possible D gene is TRBD1 (5 bases). V lost 0 bases and J lost 5, with 14 bases in between. The CDR3 is 15 amino acids. Looked up from germline, CDR1 is DFQATT and CDR2 is SNEGSKA (reference sequence). The CDR3 reads CSARDRRGGYQPQHF. The CDR3 DNA sequence: TGCAGTGCTAGAGATCGGCGGGGGGGATATCAGCCCCAGCATTTT.

This chain uses TRBV7-9 with TRBJ2-5; TRBD2 matches 11 bases. The trim removed 7 bases at V and 5 bases at J, leaving 9 bases unmatched. This CDR3 has 15 amino acids. CDR1 and CDR2 (germline): SEHNR, FQNEAQ (reference sequence). For the CDR3, the DNA is TGTGCCAGCACCCCGGGACTAGCGGTGGGGGAGACCCAGTACTTC. Translating it yields CASTPGLAVGETQYF.

This clonotype was seen more than once but under ten times. The chain couples TRBV6-2 or TRBV6-3 to TRBJ2-2; D is unresolved. CDR3 size: 13 residues. With 1 base removed from V and 4 bases from J, the gap between germline ends came to 4 bases. Per germline, CDR1 MNHEY and CDR2 SVGEGT. The CDR3 DNA is TGTGCCAGCAGTTACTACGTCACCGGGGAGCTGTTTTTT. Its translation: CASSYYVTGELFF.

The gene calls are TRBV6-2 or TRBV6-3 and TRBJ1-2; D is uncertain. This CDR3 is 12 amino acids long. V shed 7 bases and J shed 5 bases, with 11 bases lying between them. The germline V gene encodes CDR1 MNHEY and CDR2 SVGEGT. The CDR3 region has the DNA TGTGCCAGCAATCACGGGCCGTATGGCTACACCTTC. This gives the protein CASNHGPYGYTF.

There are a few counts of this clonotype. The gene calls are TRBV3-1 and TRBJ2-4; D unresolved. This CDR3 is built from 13 residues. CDR1 and CDR2 from the germline V gene are LGHDT and YNNKEL (reference sequence). Trimming pared 2 bases from V and 7 bases from J, leaving 9 bases between. For the CDR3, the DNA is TGTGCCAGCAGCCAATTAGAAGGGAACATTCAGTACTTC. It codes for CASSQLEGNIQYF.

This clonotype was counted at least ten times. This chain joins TRBV5-5 and TRBJ2-3; D is uncertain. The V and J ends lost 3 bases and 3 bases respectively, with 8 bases between them. The V gene's germline CDR1 is SGHKS and CDR2 YYEKEE (reference sequence). There are 13 residues in the CDR3. CDR3 sequence reads: CASSSFRTDTQYF. The CDR3 coding sequence is TGTGCCAGCAGCTCCTTCCGGACAGATACGCAGTATTTT. The full variable domain, in which reference TRBV5-5 and TRBJ2-3 provide the parts outside the CDR3, is DAGVTQSPTHLIKTRGQQVTLRCSPISGHKSVSWYQQVLGQGPQFIFQYYEKEERGRGNFPDRFSARQFPNYSSELNVNALLLGDSALYLCASSSFRTDTQYFGPGTRLTVL.

This clonotype was counted ten times or more. The V gene is TRBV6-2 or TRBV6-3, the J gene TRBJ1-2, with 7 bases identical to TRBD1. The J segment lost 4 bases and the V segment lost 2 bases, leaving 13 bases of the junction unmatched. This CDR3 is built from 17 residues. The germline V gene encodes CDR1 MNHEY and CDR2 SVGEGT. The CDR3 spells CASSYPDYRDSFYGYTF. The CDR3 DNA is TGTGCCAGCAGTTACCCAGATTACAGGGACAGCTTCTATGGCTACACCTTC.

This chain joins TRBV7-2 and TRBJ1-1, with TRBD1 identical over 9 bases. Germline V gene lookup returns CDR1 SGHTA and CDR2 FQGNSA. CDR3 length equals 14 residues. The trim removed 5 bases at V and 5 bases at J, leaving 6 bases unmatched. The CDR3 DNA follows: TGTGCCAGCAGCCCATGGACAGGGGTAACTGAAGCTTTCTTT. It translates to CASSPWTGVTEAFF.

The chain couples TRBV6-2 or TRBV6-3 to TRBJ2-3, with D uncertain. The germline V gene encodes CDR1 MNHEY and CDR2 SVGEGT. This CDR3 region has 15 residues. Trimming took off 2 bases at V and 2 bases at J, with 11 bases between the two ends. The CDR3, as DNA: TGTGCCAGCAGTTACGCCGACCGTGCCACAGATACGCAGTATTTT. Its protein is CASSYADRATDTQYF.

The CDR3 DNA reads as TGTGCCAGCAGTCCACAGGGAGGCCGCCAAAATGAGCAGTTCTTC. It is translated as CASSPQGGRQNEQFF. The V call is TRBV7-2, the J call TRBJ2-1; D may correspond to TRBD1 or TRBD2 (6 bases each). The CDR3 runs to 15 residues. Germline V gene data show CDR1 as SGHTA and CDR2 as FQGNSA. V gave up 6 bases and J gave up 7 bases, with 19 bases separating them.

The rearrangement links TRBV19 to TRBJ2-1; 16 bases map to TRBD2. Trimming cost V 6 bases and J 5 bases; bases outside gene matches: 1. This CDR3 contains 15 residues. CDR1 is LNHDA, CDR2 SQIVND, per germline (reference sequence). DNA for the CDR3: TGTGCCAGTAGGGGACTAGCGGGGGGGCACAATGAGCAGTTCTTC. Protein sequence: CASRGLAGGHNEQFF.

This clonotype has a count of ten or more. V and J are TRBV12-3 or TRBV12-4 and TRBJ2-2; 12 nucleotides match TRBD2. CDR3 length: 15 amino acids. V shed 2 bases and J 7 bases; nucleotides not matched to a gene: 2. This chain's CDR3 is CASSLRLAGVGELFF. CDR3 sequence (DNA): TGTGCCAGCAGTTTACGACTAGCGGGGGTCGGGGAGCTGTTTTTT.

V gene TRBV6-5 combines with J gene TRBJ2-7; the match to TRBD1 covers 9 bases. The CDR3 covers 14 residues. V dropped 5 bases and J dropped 5; count of bases not matched to a gene: 7. Germline-derived CDR1 and CDR2 are MNHEY and SVGAGI. CDR3 in DNA: TGTGCCAGCAGTCATGGACAGGGGTCCCACGAGCAGTACGTC. Protein sequence: CASSHGQGSHEQYV.

This clonotype has just a few counts. The rearrangement links TRBV29-1 to TRBJ2-7, with D possibly being TRBD2 (5 bases). The CDR3 consists of 13 residues. Trimming took off 7 bases at V and 0 bases at J, with 13 bases between the two ends. CDR1 is SQVTM and CDR2 is ANQGSEA in the germline V gene. DNA of the CDR3: TGCAGCGCCCTTCGGGGTAGCTCCTACGAGCAGTACTTC. This gives the protein CSALRGSSYEQYF.

The chain joins TRBV20-1 to TRBJ1-6; D gene unclear. The CDR3 has 13 residues. CDR1 and CDR2 from the germline V gene are DFQATT and SNEGSKA (reference sequence). V shed 6 bases and J shed 13 bases, with 19 bases lying between them. CDR3 residues: CSAYTRSSSPLHF. The CDR3 DNA sequence: TGCAGTGCATACACTAGATCTTCATCCCCCCTCCACTTT.

Only a few counts were recorded for this clonotype. The V and J genes are TRBV7-2 and TRBJ2-2; D is undetermined. Trimming left V 1 base short and J 2 bases short, with 8 bases between. This CDR3 is built from 15 residues. Germline lookup yields CDR1 SGHTA and CDR2 FQGNSA. CDR3 nucleotides: TGTGCCAGCAGCTTAGGCCCAAGCAACACCGGGGAGCTGTTTTTT. Amino acids: CASSLGPSNTGELFF. Drawing the rest from reference TRBV7-2 and TRBJ2-2, the complete variable domain is GAGVSQSPSNKVTEKGKDVELRCDPISGHTALYWYRQSLGQGLEFLIYFQGNSAPDKSGLPSDRFSAERTGGSVSTLTIQRTQQEDSAVYLCASSLGPSNTGELFFGEGSRLTVL.

This clonotype occurred a few times. The gene calls are TRBV7-9 and TRBJ2-7, with TRBD2 identical over 7 bases. The germline CDR1 and CDR2 sequences are SEHNR and FQNEAQ (reference sequence). CDR3 size: 11 residues. The J segment lost 9 bases and the V segment lost 2 bases, leaving 1 base of the junction unmatched. CDR3 amino acids: CASSLSGGQYF. The CDR3 region has the DNA TGTGCCAGCAGCTTATCGGGAGGGCAGTACTTC.

This clonotype was observed a few times. This rearrangement joins TRBV9 to TRBJ1-2; TRBD1 is a possible D gene (5 bases). The CDR3 consists of 14 residues. CDR1 and CDR2 from the germline V gene are SGDLS and YYNGEE. The germline V and J ends were trimmed by 0 bases and 3 bases, with 9 bases remaining between them. This chain's CDR3 is CASSVGIGDYGYTF. CDR3 in DNA: TGTGCCAGCAGCGTAGGAATAGGGGACTATGGCTACACCTTC.

The chain employs TRBV5-1 and TRBJ1-1; no firm D call. This CDR3 contains 13 residues. V was trimmed by 0 bases and J by 5 bases, leaving 8 bases between them. The germline CDR1 and CDR2 sequences are SGHRS and YFSETQ. CDR3 in DNA: TGCGCCAGCAGCTTGGGTACGTTAACTGAAGCTTTCTTT. Translation: CASSLGTLTEAFF.

This clonotype was observed a few times. The rearrangement joins TRBV5-1 to TRBJ2-4, with TRBD2 identical over 9 bases. With V trimmed by 4 bases and J by 6 bases, 8 bases remained unmatched. CDR3 length: 15 amino acids. The V gene's germline CDR1 is SGHRS and CDR2 YFSETQ. CDR3 nucleotides: TGCGCCAGCAGCCCCACCGGGACTAGCCTAAACATTCAGTACTTC. It codes for CASSPTGTSLNIQYF.

This clonotype was observed a few times. The chain combines TRBV2 with TRBJ2-1; 10 bases map to TRBD2. The V segment lost 2 bases and the J segment 3 bases; nucleotides outside the gene matches: 7. Germline V CDR1 and CDR2: SNHLY, FYNNEI. This CDR3 contains 17 residues. CDR3 in DNA: TGTGCCAGCAGTGAAAATGATTTAGCGGGGGGCTACAATGAGCAGTTCTTC. It codes for CASSENDLAGGYNEQFF.

A few counts support this clonotype. This chain joins TRBV7-8 and TRBJ2-7; 8 bases line up with TRBD1. Germline V CDR1 and CDR2: SGHVS, FQNEAQ. CDR3 length: 14 amino acids. V was clipped by 5 bases and J by 5 bases; unmatched bases: 8. The CDR3: CASSVDRVKNEQYV. Here the CDR3 DNA reads TGTGCCAGCAGCGTGGACAGGGTTAAGAACGAGCAGTACGTC.

This clonotype showed up just a few times. The V call is TRBV5-4, the J call TRBJ2-3, with TRBD1 matching 7 bases. The V gene end was trimmed by 2 bases and the J gene end by 0 bases; junction bases not matched to a gene: 3. CDR3 length equals 15 residues. Germline lookup yields CDR1 SGHNT and CDR2 YYREEE (reference sequence). The chain's CDR3 is CASSLGGRSTDTQYF. DNA for the CDR3: TGTGCCAGCAGCTTAGGGGGCCGAAGCACAGATACGCAGTATTTT.

V and J are TRBV5-4 and TRBJ2-2; D tentatively reads TRBD1 or TRBD2 (6 bases each). This CDR3 has 16 amino acids. Looked up from germline, CDR1 is SGHNT and CDR2 is YYREEE (reference sequence). V dropped 4 bases and J dropped 1 base, with 14 bases sitting between them. The CDR3 nucleotides read TGTGCCAGCAGCCATCCACGGGGGCAGAACACCGGGGAGCTGTTTTTT. Its translation is CASSHPRGQNTGELFF.

In this sample, this clonotype turned up many times. The chain has TRBV5-1 and TRBJ2-2; 8 positions agree with TRBD1. V shed 0 bases and J 4 bases; nucleotides not matched to a gene: 14. Germline-derived CDR1 and CDR2 are SGHRS and YFSETQ. The CDR3 totals 19 residues. CDR3: CASSLEGQGYGGATGELFF. The CDR3 DNA reads TGCGCCAGCAGCTTGGAAGGACAGGGATATGGTGGGGCCACCGGGGAGCTGTTTTTT.